This TCR beta chain was obtained from a study of CD8 T cells in Susac syndrome. Reverse transcription of roughly 0.5 to 1 ug RNA was carried out with random hexamers. Multiplex PCR with immunoSEQ amplified the TCR beta CDR3 across 54 Vbeta and 13 Jbeta. One entry per CDR3 protein results from TCRdb running MiXCR on the immunoSEQ multiplex PCR reads. This sample has some 260,000 distinct CDR3 sequences, with around 95% found just once. Sequencing of TCR beta drew on CD8+ and CD4+ T cells from blood. Relapsing-remitting disease, either stable or active, was present in the treatment-naive patients who were the multiple sclerosis controls. TEMRA cells were FACS-enriched, unlike CD8+ and CD4+ T cells, which were negatively isolated. V dropped 3 bases and J dropped 2; count of bases not matched to a gene: 4. CDR1 DFQATT and CDR2 SNEGSKA come from the germline V gene (reference sequence). CDR3 size: 15 residues.

V and J are TRBV20-1 and TRBJ2-3, with TRBD2 matching 11 bases. Sequencing used CD4+ T cells from PBMCs. The TCR originated in a human donor with multiple sclerosis. CDR3 nucleotide sequence: TGCAGTGCTAGTACTAGCGGGGGACCCACAGATACGCAGTATTTT. Its protein is CSASTSGGPTDTQYF.